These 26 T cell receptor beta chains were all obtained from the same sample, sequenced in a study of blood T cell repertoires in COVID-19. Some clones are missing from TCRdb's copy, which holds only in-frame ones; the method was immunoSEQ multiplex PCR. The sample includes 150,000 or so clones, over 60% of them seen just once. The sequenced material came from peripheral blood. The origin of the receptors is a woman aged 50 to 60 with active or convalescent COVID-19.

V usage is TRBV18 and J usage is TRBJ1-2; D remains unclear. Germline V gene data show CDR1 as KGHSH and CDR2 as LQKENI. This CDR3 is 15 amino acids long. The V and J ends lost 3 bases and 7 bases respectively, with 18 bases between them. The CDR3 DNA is TGTGCCAGCTCACCTAACGAGCCGGTTAGCGTTGGCTACACCTTC. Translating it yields CASSPNEPVSVGYTF. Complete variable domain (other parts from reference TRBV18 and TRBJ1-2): NAGVMQNPRHLVRRRGQEARLRCSPMKGHSHVYWYRQLPEEGLKFMVYLQKENIIDESGMPKERFSAEFPKEGPSILRIQQVVRGDSAAYFCASSPNEPVSVGYTFGSGTRLTVV.

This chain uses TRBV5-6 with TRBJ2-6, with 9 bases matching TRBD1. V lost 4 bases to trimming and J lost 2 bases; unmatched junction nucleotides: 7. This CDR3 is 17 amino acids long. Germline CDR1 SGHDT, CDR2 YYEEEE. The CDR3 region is CASSLGTGRAGANVLTF. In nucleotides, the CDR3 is TGTGCCAGCAGCCTGGGGACAGGGAGGGCTGGGGCCAACGTCCTGACTTTC.

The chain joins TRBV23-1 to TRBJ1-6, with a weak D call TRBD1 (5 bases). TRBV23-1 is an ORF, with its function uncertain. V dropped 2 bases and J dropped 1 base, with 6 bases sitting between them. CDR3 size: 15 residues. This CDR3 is CASSQQGSYNSPLHF. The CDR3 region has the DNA TGCGCCAGCAGTCAACAGGGTTCCTATAATTCACCCCTCCACTTT.

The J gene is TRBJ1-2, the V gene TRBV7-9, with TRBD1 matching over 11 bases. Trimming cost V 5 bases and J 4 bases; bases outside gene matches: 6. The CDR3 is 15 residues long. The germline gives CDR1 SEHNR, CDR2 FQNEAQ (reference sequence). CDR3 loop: CASSGPGTGGYGYTF. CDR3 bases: TGTGCCAGCAGCGGTCCCGGGACAGGGGGCTATGGCTACACCTTC.

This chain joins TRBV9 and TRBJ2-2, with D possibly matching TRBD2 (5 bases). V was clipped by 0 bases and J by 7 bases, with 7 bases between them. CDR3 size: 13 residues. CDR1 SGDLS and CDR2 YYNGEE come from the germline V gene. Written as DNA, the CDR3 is TGTGCCAGCAGCGTAGCGGGGAGCGGGGAGCTGTTTTTT. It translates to CASSVAGSGELFF.

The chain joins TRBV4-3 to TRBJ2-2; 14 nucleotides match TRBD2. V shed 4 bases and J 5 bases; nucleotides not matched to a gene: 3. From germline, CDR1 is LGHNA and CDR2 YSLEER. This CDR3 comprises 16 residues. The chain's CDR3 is CASSLTSGGATGELFF. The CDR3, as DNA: TGCGCCAGCAGCCTGACTAGCGGGGGGGCGACCGGGGAGCTGTTTTTT.

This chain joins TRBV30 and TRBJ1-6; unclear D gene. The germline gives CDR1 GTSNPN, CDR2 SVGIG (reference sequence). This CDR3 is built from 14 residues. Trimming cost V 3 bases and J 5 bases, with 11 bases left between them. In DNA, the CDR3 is TGTGCCTGGAGGTGGACTACTAATAATTCACCCCTCCACTTT. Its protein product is CAWRWTTNNSPLHF. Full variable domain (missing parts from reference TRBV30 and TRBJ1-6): SQTIHQWPATLVQPVGSPLSLECTVEGTSNPNLYWYRQAAGRGLQLLFYSVGIGQISSEVPQNLSASRPQDRQFILSSKKLLLSDSGFYLCAWRWTTNNSPLHFGNGTRLTVT.

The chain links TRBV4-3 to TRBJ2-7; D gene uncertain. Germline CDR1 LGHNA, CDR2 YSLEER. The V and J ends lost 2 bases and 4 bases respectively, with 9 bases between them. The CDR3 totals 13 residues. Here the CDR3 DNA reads TGCGCCAGCAGCCAACGCGAGAAATACGAGCAGTACTTC. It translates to CASSQREKYEQYF.

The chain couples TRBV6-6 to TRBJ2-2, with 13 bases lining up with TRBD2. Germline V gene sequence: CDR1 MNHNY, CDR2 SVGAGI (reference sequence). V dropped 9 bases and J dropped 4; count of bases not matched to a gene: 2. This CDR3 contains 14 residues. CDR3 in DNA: TGTGCCAGTCGGACTAGCGGGGGCACCGGGGAGCTGTTTTTT. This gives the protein CASRTSGGTGELFF.

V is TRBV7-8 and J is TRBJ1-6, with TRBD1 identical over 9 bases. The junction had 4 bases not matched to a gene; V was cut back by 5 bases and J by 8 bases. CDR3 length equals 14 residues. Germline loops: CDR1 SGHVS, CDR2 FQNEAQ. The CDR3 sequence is CASSQQGADSPLHF. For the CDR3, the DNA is TGTGCCAGCAGCCAACAGGGGGCGGATTCACCCCTCCACTTT.

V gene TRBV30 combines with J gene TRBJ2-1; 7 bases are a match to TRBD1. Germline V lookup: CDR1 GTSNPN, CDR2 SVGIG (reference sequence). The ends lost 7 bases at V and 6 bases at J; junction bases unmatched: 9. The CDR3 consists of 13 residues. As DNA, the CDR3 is TGTGCCTCGACAGGGTTGACGGGCAATGAGCAGTTCTTC. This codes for CASTGLTGNEQFF.

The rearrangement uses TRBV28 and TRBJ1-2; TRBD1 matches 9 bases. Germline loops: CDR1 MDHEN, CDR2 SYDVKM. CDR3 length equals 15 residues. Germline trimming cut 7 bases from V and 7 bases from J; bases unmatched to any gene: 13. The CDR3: CASTPSGTGYPGYTF. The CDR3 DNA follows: TGTGCCAGCACCCCTTCCGGGACAGGGTATCCTGGCTACACCTTC.

CDR3: CASSASERGLNTEAFF. DNA of the CDR3: TGTGCCAGCAGCGCCTCTGAAAGGGGGTTGAACACTGAAGCTTTCTTT. The rearrangement links TRBV6-6 to TRBJ1-1; D is possibly TRBD1 (6 bases). V shed 6 bases and J shed 0 bases, with 17 bases lying between them. Germline CDR1 reads MNHNY; CDR2 reads SVGAGI (reference sequence). This CDR3 is built from 16 residues.

The CDR3 loop reads CASSPSGGIYEQYF. The CDR3 DNA reads as TGTGCCAGCAGCCCCTCAGGGGGCATCTACGAGCAGTACTTC. V gene TRBV11-3 combines with J gene TRBJ2-7; 8 bases map to TRBD1. The CDR3 covers 14 residues. V was pared by 5 bases and J by 3 bases, with 6 bases of the junction left unmatched. Germline V CDR1 and CDR2: SGHNT, YENEEA.

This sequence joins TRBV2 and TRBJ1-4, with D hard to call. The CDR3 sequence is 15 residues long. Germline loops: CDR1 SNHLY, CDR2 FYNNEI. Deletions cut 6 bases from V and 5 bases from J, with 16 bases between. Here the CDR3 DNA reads TGTGCCAGCAGAGACCGAGGCAGAGCAAATGAAAAACTGTTTTTT. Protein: CASRDRGRANEKLFF. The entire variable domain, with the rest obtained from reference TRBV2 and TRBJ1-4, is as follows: EPEVTQTPSHQVTQMGQEVILRCVPISNHLYFYWYRQILGQKVEFLVSFYNNEISEKSEIFDDQFSVERPDGSNFTLKIRSTKLEDSAMYFCASRDRGRANEKLFFGSGTQLSVL.

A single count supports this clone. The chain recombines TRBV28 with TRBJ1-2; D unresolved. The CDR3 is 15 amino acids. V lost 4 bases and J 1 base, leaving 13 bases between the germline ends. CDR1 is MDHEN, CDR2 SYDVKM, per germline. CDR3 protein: CASSSLPVSNYGYTF. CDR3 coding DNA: TGTGCCAGCAGTTCCCTCCCCGTGAGTAACTATGGCTACACCTTC.

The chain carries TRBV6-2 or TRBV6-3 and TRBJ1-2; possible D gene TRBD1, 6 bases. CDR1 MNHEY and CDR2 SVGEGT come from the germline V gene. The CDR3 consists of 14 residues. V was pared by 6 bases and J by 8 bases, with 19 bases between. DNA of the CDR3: TGTGCCAGCAGCCTTAACAGGGAGTCGGGCGGCTACACCTTC. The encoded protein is CASSLNRESGGYTF.

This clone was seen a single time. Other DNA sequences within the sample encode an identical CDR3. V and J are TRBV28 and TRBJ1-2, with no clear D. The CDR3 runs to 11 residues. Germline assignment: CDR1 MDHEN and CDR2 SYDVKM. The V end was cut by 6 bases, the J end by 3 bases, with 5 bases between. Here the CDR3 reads CASRGDYGYTF. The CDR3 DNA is TGTGCCAGCAGGGGAGACTATGGCTACACCTTC.

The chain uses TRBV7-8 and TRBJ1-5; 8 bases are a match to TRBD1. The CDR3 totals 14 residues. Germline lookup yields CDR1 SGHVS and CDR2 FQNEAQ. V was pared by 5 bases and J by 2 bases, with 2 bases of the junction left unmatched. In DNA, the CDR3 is TGTGCCAGCAGCCCGACAGGGGGCAATCAGCCCCAGCATTTT. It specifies CASSPTGGNQPQHF.

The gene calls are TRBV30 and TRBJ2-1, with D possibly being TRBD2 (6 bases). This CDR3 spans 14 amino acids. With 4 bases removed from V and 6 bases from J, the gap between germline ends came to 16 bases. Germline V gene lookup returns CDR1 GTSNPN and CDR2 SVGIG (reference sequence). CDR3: CAWNGGTPSNEQFF. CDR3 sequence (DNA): TGTGCCTGGAACGGCGGGACCCCCTCCAATGAGCAGTTCTTC.

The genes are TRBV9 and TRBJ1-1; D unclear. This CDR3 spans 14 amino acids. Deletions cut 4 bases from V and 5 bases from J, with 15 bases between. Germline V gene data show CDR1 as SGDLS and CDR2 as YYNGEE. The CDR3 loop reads CASSPDRDGTEAFF. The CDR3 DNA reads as TGTGCCAGCAGCCCTGACCGGGATGGTACTGAAGCTTTCTTT.

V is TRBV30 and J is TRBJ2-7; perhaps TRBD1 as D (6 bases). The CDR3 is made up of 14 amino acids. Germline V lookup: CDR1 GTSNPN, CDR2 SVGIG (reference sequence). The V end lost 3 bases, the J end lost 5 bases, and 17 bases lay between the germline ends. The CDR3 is CAWSITGSRNEQYF. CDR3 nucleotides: TGTGCCTGGAGCATTACAGGGTCGCGGAACGAGCAGTACTTC.

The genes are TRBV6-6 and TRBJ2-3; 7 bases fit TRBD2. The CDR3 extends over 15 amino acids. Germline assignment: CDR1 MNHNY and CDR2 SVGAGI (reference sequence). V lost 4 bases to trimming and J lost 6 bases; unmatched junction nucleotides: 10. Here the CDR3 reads CASSLRGESADTQYF. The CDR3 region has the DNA TGTGCCAGCAGTTTACGGGGGGAATCGGCCGATACGCAGTATTTT.

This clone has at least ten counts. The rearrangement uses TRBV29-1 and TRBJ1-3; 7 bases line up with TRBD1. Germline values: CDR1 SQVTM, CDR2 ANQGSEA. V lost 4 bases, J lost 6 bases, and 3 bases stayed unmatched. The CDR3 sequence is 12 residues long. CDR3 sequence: CSVGQGENTIYF. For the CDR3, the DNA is TGCAGCGTTGGACAGGGAGAAAACACCATATATTTT.

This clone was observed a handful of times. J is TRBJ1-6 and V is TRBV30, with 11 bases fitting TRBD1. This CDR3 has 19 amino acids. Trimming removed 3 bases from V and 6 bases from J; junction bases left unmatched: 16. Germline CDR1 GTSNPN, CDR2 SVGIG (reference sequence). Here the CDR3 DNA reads TGTGCCTGGAGCCCCCCCGGGACAGGGGGTCTCAGGGGTAATTCACCCCTCCACTTT. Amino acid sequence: CAWSPPGTGGLRGNSPLHF.

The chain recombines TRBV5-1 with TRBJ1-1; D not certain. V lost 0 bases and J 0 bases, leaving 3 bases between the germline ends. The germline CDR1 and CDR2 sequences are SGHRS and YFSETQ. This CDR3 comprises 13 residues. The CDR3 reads CASSLVMNTEAFF. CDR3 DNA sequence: TGCGCCAGCAGCTTGGTTATGAACACTGAAGCTTTCTTT. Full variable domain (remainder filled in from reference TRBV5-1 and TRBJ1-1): KAGVTQTPRYLIKTRGQQVTLSCSPISGHRSVSWYQQTPGQGLQFLFEYFSETQRNKGNFPGRFSGRQFSNSRSEMNVSTLELGDSALYLCASSLVMNTEAFFGQGTRLTVV.